This is a list of T cell receptor beta chains from one sample in a study of T-cell memory formation after mild COVID-19. Each CDR3 protein is one row after TCRdb ran MiXCR on the 5' RACE reads. This sample has fewer than 300,000 distinct CDR3 sequences, with about 20% found just once. Source material: PBMCs or a T cell subset sorted from them (not recorded which). Source of these receptors: a man between 18 and 29 years old who had mild COVID-19 (a few samples of this study predate the infection). Cell type and time point are not known. Each CDR3 is given with its conserved first and last residue. A D gene is named only where the DNA matches it firmly. Some rows have no size entry. The others give once, few or many, or a class for an expanded clone.

TRBV20-1	NA	TRBJ1-1	NA	TGCAGTGCTGCCAAGGGCGACGCTTTCTTT	CSAAKGDAFF
TRBV20-1	NA	TRBJ1-1	NA	TGCAGTGCTAGAGTCAGGGTCAGCACTGAAGCTTTCTTT	CSARVRVSTEAFF
TRBV3-1	few	TRBJ1-2	NA	TGTGCCAGCAGCCTACAGGGAGCGGGTTATGGCTACACCTTC	CASSLQGAGYGYTF
TRBV11-2	few	TRBJ1-3	NA	TGTGCCAGCAGCTTAGTATCCCTACTAGGAAACACCATATATTTT	CASSLVSLLGNTIYF
TRBV7-6	NA	TRBJ1-1	NA	TGTGCCAGCAGCCCTTCCACCGCTGCGAACACTGAAGCTTTCTTT	CASSPSTAANTEAFF
TRBV4-3	many	TRBJ2-5	NA	TGCGCCAGCAGACAGGGCTCCGGGGGCCAAGAGACCCAGTACTTC	CASRQGSGGQETQYF
TRBV20-1	few	TRBJ2-5	NA	TGCAGTGCTAGCAGGGCTAATCCTGAGACCCAGTACTTC	CSASRANPETQYF
TRBV20-1	NA	TRBJ2-5	NA	TGCAGTGCTAGTCCATCGGCAGAAGAGACCCAGTACTTC	CSASPSAEETQYF
TRBV4-1	NA	TRBJ1-4	TRBD1	TGCGCCAGCAGCCAGTCCGGGACAGTGAATGAAAAACTGTTTTTT	CASSQSGTVNEKLFF
TRBV12-3/TRBV12-4	NA	TRBJ2-3	NA	TGTGCCAGCAGTTTAGCACGGGCTAGCACAGATACGCAGTATTTT	CASSLARASTDTQYF
TRBV7-6	few	TRBJ2-7	NA	TGTGCCAGCAGCTCCCTCGGTGGGCAGGGAAGCTCCGAGCAGTACTTC	CASSSLGGQGSSEQYF
TRBV10-2	few	TRBJ1-1	TRBD1	TGCGCCAGCAGCCAACAGGGGTTCACTGAAGCTTTCTTT	CASSQQGFTEAFF
TRBV20-1	NA	TRBJ1-4	TRBD1	TGCAGTGCTAGTGCGCCGGACAGGGCTAATGAAAAACTGTTTTTT	CSASAPDRANEKLFF
TRBV3-1	many	TRBJ2-5	NA	TGTGCCAGCAGCCACGGGACGGCCAAGTACTTC	CASSHGTAKYF
TRBV11-1	NA	TRBJ2-2	NA	TGTGCCAGCAGCTTATCCGACAGCGCTCGAGAGGCCGGGGAGCTGTTTTTT	CASSLSDSAREAGELFF
TRBV7-2	many	TRBJ1-1	NA	TGTGCCAGCAGCTTTCTCGGCCCGTGGGCTGAAGCTTTCTTT	CASSFLGPWAEAFF
TRBV7-2	NA	TRBJ2-2	TRBD2	TGTGCCAGCAGCACCGGACTAGCGGGGGGGCCCGGGGAGCTGTTTTTT	CASSTGLAGGPGELFF
TRBV7-2	NA	TRBJ1-3	NA	TGTGCCAGCAGCTTAGACGTGAGGAGAAACACCATATATTTT	CASSLDVRRNTIYF
TRBV6-2/TRBV6-3	few	TRBJ2-2	TRBD2	TGTGCCAGCAGCGGGACTACGAACACCGGGGAGCTGTTTTTT	CASSGTTNTGELFF
TRBV9	NA	TRBJ1-1	NA	TGTGCCAGCAGCACTTCGGGGGCCGACACTGAAGCTTTCTTT	CASSTSGADTEAFF
TRBV7-9	NA	TRBJ1-5	NA	TGTGCCAGCAGCAGTCCGGGGTATGAGGGCAATCAGCCCCAGCATTTT	CASSSPGYEGNQPQHF
TRBV6-4	NA	TRBJ1-1	NA	TGTGCCAGCAGTGCGTTCTGGCAGGGTGAAGCTTTCTTT	CASSAFWQGEAFF